This is a list of T cell receptor beta chains from one sample in a study of cytomegalovirus exposure and HLA in healthy donors. TCRdb keeps only in-frame clones here, not all; method: immunoSEQ multiplex PCR. This table holds about 130,000 clones. The specimen sequenced was PBMCs. These receptors were collected from a man aged 18 to 30 in good health and CMV-seronegative. CDR3s include the opening cysteine and the closing phenylalanine or tryptophan. A D gene is named only where the DNA matches it firmly.

v_call,j_call,d_call,cdr3_length,cdr3_nt,cdr3_aa
TRBV5-6,TRBJ1-5,TRBD1,17,TGTGCCAGCACCCGATCAGGACAGGGTATAGGGAATCAGCCCCAGCATTTT,CASTRSGQGIGNQPQHF
TRBV25-1,TRBJ2-2,TRBD1,14,TGTGCCAGCAGGAGGGACAGGAACACCGGGGAGCTGTTTTTT,CASRRDRNTGELFF
TRBV2,TRBJ1-2,TRBD1,14,TGTGCCAGCAGGAGGACAGGGGGTAACTATGGCTACACCTTC,CASRRTGGNYGYTF
TRBV7-9,TRBJ1-2,TRBD1,18,TGTGCCAGCCGAAAGACCCCGGGACAGGGCAAAGCTAACTATGGCTACACCTTC,CASRKTPGQGKANYGYTF
TRBV18,TRBJ1-5,TRBD1,18,TGTGCCAGCTCACCACTGGCGAAGGGGGCACTTAGCAATCAGCCCCAGCATTTT,CASSPLAKGALSNQPQHF
TRBV5-1,TRBJ2-2,-,15,TGCGCCAGCAGCCCACAGGGTCCGAACACCGGGGAGCTGTTTTTT,CASSPQGPNTGELFF
TRBV7-9,TRBJ2-3,-,14,TGTGCCAGCAGCGAGCCGGGGAGCACAGATACGCAGTATTTT,CASSEPGSTDTQYF
TRBV9,TRBJ2-7,-,14,TGTGCCAGCAGCGTACTAGCAGGCAAAAGCGAGCAGTACTTC,CASSVLAGKSEQYF
TRBV6-5,TRBJ2-7,TRBD1,15,TGTGCCAGCAGTTCTCGAGGACAGGGGGCATTCGAGCAGTACTTC,CASSSRGQGAFEQYF
TRBV9,TRBJ1-6,TRBD1,14,TGTGCCAGCAGCGTAGCGGGACAGGGGGGACCCCTCCACTTT,CASSVAGQGGPLHF
TRBV9,TRBJ2-1,TRBD2,17,TGTGCCAGCAGCGTAGAGGCTAGCGGGAGCTCCTACAATGAGCAGTTCTTC,CASSVEASGSSYNEQFF
TRBV5-1,TRBJ1-1,-,15,TGCGCCAGCAGCTCGGGGGAGGGATGGAACACTGAAGCTTTCTTT,CASSSGEGWNTEAFF